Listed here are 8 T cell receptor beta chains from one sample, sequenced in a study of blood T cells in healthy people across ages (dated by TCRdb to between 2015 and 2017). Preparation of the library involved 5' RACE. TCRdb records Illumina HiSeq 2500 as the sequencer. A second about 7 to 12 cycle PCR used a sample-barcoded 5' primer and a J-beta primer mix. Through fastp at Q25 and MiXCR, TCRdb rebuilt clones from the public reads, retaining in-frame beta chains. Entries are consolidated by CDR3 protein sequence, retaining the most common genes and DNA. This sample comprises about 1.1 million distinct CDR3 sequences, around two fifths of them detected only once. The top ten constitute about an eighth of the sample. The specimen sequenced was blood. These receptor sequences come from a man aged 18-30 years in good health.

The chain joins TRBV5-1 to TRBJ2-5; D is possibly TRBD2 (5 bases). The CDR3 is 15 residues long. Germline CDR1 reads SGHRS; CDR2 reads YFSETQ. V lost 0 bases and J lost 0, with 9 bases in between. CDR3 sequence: CASSLVAGDQETQYF. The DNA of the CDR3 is TGCGCCAGCAGCTTGGTGGCGGGCGACCAAGAGACCCAGTACTTC. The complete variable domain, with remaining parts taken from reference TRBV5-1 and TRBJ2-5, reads KAGVTQTPRYLIKTRGQQVTLSCSPISGHRSVSWYQQTPGQGLQFLFEYFSETQRNKGNFPGRFSGRQFSNSRSEMNVSTLELGDSALYLCASSLVAGDQETQYFGPGTRLLVL.

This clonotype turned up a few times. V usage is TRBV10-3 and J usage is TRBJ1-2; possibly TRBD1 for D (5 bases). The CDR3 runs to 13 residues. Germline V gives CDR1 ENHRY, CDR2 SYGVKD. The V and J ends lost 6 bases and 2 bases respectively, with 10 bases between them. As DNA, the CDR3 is TGTGCCATCAGGGGGACGGCGAACTATGGCTACACCTTC. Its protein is CAIRGTANYGYTF.

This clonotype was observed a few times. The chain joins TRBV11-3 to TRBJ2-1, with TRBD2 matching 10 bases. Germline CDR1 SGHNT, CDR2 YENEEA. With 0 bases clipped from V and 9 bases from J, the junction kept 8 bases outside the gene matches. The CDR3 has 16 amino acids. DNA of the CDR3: TGTGCCAGCAGCTTAGATTCAGCGGGGGGGTCCCCTGAGCAGTTCTTC. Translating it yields CASSLDSAGGSPEQFF.

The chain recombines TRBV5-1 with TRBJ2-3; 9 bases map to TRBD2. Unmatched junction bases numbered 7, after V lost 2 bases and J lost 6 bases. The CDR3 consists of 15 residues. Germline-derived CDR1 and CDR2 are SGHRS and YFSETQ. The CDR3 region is CASSFSGGPRDTQYF. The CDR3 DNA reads TGCGCCAGCAGCTTTAGCGGGGGCCCGAGGGATACGCAGTATTTT.

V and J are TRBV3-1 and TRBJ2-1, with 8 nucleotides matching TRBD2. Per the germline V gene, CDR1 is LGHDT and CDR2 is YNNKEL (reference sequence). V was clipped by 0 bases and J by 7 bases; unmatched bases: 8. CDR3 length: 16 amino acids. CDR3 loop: CASSQDSTGGLNEQFF. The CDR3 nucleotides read TGTGCCAGCAGCCAAGATTCTACGGGGGGGTTAAATGAGCAGTTCTTC.

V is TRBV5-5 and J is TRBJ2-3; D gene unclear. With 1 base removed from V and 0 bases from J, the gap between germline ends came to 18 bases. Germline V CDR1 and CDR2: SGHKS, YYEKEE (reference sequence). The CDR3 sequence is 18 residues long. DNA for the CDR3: TGTGCCAGCAGCTTGCCTCTTCAAGTAACCCCTAGCACAGATACGCAGTATTTT. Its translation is CASSLPLQVTPSTDTQYF.

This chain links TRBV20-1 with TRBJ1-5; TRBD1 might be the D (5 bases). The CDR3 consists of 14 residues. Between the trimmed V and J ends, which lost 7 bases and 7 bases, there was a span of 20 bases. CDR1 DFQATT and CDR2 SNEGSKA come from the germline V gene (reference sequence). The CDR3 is CSGSTGSRGQPQHF. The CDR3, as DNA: TGCAGTGGGAGTACCGGGTCCCGGGGGCAGCCCCAGCATTTT.

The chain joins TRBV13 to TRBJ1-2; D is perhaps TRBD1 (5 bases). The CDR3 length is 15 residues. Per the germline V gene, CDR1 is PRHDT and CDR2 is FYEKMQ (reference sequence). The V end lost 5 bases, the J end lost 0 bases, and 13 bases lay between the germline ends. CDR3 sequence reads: CASSPTGQPNYGYTF. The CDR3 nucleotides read TGTGCCAGCAGCCCAACAGGTCAACCTAACTATGGCTACACCTTC.